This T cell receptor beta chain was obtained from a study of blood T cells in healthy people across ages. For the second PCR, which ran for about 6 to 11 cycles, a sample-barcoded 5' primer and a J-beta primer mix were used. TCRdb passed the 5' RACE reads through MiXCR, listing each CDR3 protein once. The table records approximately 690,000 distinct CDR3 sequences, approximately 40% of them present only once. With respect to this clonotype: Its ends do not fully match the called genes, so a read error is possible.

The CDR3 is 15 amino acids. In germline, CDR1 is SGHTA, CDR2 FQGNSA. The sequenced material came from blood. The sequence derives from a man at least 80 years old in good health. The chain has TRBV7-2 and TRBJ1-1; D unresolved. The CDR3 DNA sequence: TGTGCCAGCTGCTTTATCGGGATACTGAACACTGAAGCTTTCTTT. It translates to CASCFIGILNTEAFF.